This T cell receptor beta chain derives from a study of blood T cell repertoires in COVID-19. Turning to the study itself: Samples representing acute and convalescent COVID-19 were sourced from the United States, Italy and Spain. T cells, B-cell-depleted T cells, or PBMCs provided the cDNA or gDNA that served as material.

The CDR3 sequence is 14 residues long. The V segment lost 0 bases and the J segment 12 bases; nucleotides outside the gene matches: 4. Germline V gene sequence: CDR1 SGHDT, CDR2 YYEEEE. This clone showed up just once. As processed by the authors: Reference gene primer amplification in the assay estimated nucleated cell counts. Method: immunoSEQ multiplex PCR; TCRdb's copy keeps in-frame clones and lacks some. The DNA gave D and trimming, while V, J and clone size come from that table. The data hold nearly 250,000 clones, with about 80% observed a single time. Source material: peripheral blood. The rearrangement uses TRBV5-6 and TRBJ2-1; 12 bases line up with TRBD1. This receptor was identified in a woman of 80 years or more with acute or convalescent COVID-19. CDR3 sequence (DNA): TGTGCCAGCAGCTTGGTGGGACAGGGGGCCGGGCAGTTCTTC. It specifies CASSLVGQGAGQFF.